This TCR beta chain derives from a study of response to subunit inactivated influenza vaccine. The CDR3 sequence is 15 residues long. Per the germline V gene, CDR1 is SGHTA and CDR2 is FQGNSA. The V end lost 3 bases, the J end lost 6 bases, and 17 bases lay between the germline ends. Each CDR3 protein is one row after TCRdb ran MiXCR on the RT-PCR reads. The sample lists more than 550,000 distinct CDR3 sequences, around 10% seen once, with approximately 11% in the top ten. General observations from the study: Only a handful of new T cells, the authors suggested, are recruited with each seasonal influenza vaccination.

The table lists this clonotype with a few counts. Its antigen is currently unknown. These data also featured in a second study, about T cells expressing NK-cell markers. In that study: 5'RACE template switching built TCR beta cDNA with unique molecular identifiers. Several experiments confined sorting to alpha-beta TCR T cells with an anti-gamma-delta TCR antibody. Each of about 6 donors carried dominant NKG2C+ clonotypes accounting for about 1.0-8% of CD8+ T cells. The study found these clonotypes also leading the CD3+CD56-NKG2C+ fraction in a handful of donors.

Here the sequenced sample was PBMCs from blood, taken on the day of vaccination. The receptor's source is a man in his fifties or sixties who received an inactivated influenza vaccine. V is TRBV7-2 and J is TRBJ1-2, with D possibly being TRBD1 (5 bases). CDR3 amino acids: CASSFQGGLMNGYTF. The CDR3 DNA reads TGTGCCAGCAGCTTTCAGGGTGGCCTCATGAATGGCTACACCTTC.